These 15 T cell receptor beta chains originate from one sample sequenced in a study of Ad26.COV2.S vaccination and SARS-CoV-2 variants. This sample's treatment: around 19 received Ad26.COV2.S at low or high dose, single or two shots; about 5 received placebo; per-sample allocation not given. Samples analyzed were those drawn on day 63 after the first vaccine or placebo injection. Here immunoSEQ multiplex PCR was the method, and the copy in TCRdb shows in-frame clones only, minus some. This sample has about 350,000 clones; about 85% occur once, and the top ten carry roughly 6%. Sequenced here: peripheral blood, sampled in a trial of Ad26.COV2.S vaccine versus placebo. The origin of the receptors is a person between 18 and 60 years old who received the Ad26.COV2.S COVID-19 vaccine or a placebo.

The rearrangement uses TRBV27 and TRBJ2-1; 8 nucleotides match TRBD1. There are 14 residues in the CDR3. Germline assignment: CDR1 MNHEY and CDR2 SMNVEV (reference sequence). The V segment lost 6 bases and the J segment 2 bases; nucleotides outside the gene matches: 3. The chain's CDR3 is CASRLGQAYNEQFF. The DNA of the CDR3 is TGTGCCAGCAGATTGGGACAGGCCTACAATGAGCAGTTCTTC.

The J gene is TRBJ2-1, the V gene TRBV6-5; 10 bases map to TRBD2. The length of the CDR3 is 15 residues. V dropped 6 bases and J dropped 0; count of bases not matched to a gene: 2. Germline CDR1 MNHEY, CDR2 SVGAGI. The CDR3 nucleotides read TGTGCCAGCAGACCTAGCGGGAGCTCCTACAATGAGCAGTTCTTC. Its translation: CASRPSGSSYNEQFF.

The genes are TRBV3-1 (or the pseudogene TRBV3-2) and TRBJ1-2; unclear D gene. V shed 3 bases and J shed 3 bases, with 5 bases lying between them. The germline CDR1 and CDR2 sequences are LGHDT and YNNKEL (reference sequence). The CDR3 length is 12 residues. The CDR3 here is CASSQRDYGYTF. In nucleotides, the CDR3 is TGTGCCAGCAGCCAGAGGGACTATGGCTACACCTTC.

The rearrangement joins TRBV18 to TRBJ1-6; D ambiguous. The CDR3 covers 16 residues. V lost 3 bases and J 2 bases, leaving 11 bases between the germline ends. Germline-derived CDR1 and CDR2 are KGHSH and LQKENI. The DNA for the CDR3 is TGTGCCAGCTCACCTAGAGCTTTGCCCTATAATTCACCCCTCCACTTT. Its translation is CASSPRALPYNSPLHF.

The J gene is TRBJ2-5, the V gene TRBV5-1; D is possibly TRBD2 (5 bases). The V end was cut by 4 bases, the J end by 1 base, with 8 bases between. Germline V gene data show CDR1 as SGHRS and CDR2 as YFSETQ. The CDR3 loop spans 13 amino acids. The DNA for the CDR3 is TGCGCCAGCAGCCCGGGATCCCAAGAGACCCAGTACTTC. Translation gives CASSPGSQETQYF.

J is TRBJ2-1 and V is TRBV27; D may be TRBD1 (5 bases). In germline, CDR1 is MNHEY, CDR2 SMNVEV (reference sequence). Trimming shortened V by 2 bases and J by 2 bases, and 13 bases separated the two germline ends. CDR3 length equals 16 residues. The CDR3 reads CASSLRGSRAYNEQFF. In DNA, the CDR3 is TGTGCCAGCAGTTTAAGGGGCTCCCGCGCCTACAATGAGCAGTTCTTC.

This rearrangement joins TRBV19 to TRBJ2-7; D could derive from TRBD1 or TRBD2 (6 bases each). Trimming took off 5 bases at V and 4 bases at J, with 15 bases between the two ends. The CDR3 extends over 14 amino acids. CDR1 is LNHDA and CDR2 is SQIVND in the germline V gene (reference sequence). The CDR3 region is CASSRTGRMYEQYF. In nucleotides, the CDR3 is TGTGCCAGTAGTCGCACAGGGAGGATGTACGAGCAGTACTTC.

The chain links TRBV4-1 to TRBJ1-6; D not resolved. Trimming left V 4 bases short and J 12 bases short, with 10 bases between. CDR1 is MGHRA and CDR2 is YSYEKL in the germline V gene. The CDR3 totals 12 residues. CDR3 protein: CASSPEGVPLHF. The CDR3 DNA follows: TGCGCCAGCAGCCCCGAGGGTGTACCCCTCCACTTT.

The rearrangement uses TRBV9 and TRBJ1-5, with 7 bases aligning to TRBD1. This CDR3 has 15 amino acids. CDR1 is SGDLS and CDR2 is YYNGEE in the germline V gene. V was clipped by 4 bases and J by 1 base; unmatched bases: 5. DNA of the CDR3: TGTGCCAGCAGCCGACAGGGCTTGAGCAATCAGCCCCAGCATTTT. Protein product: CASSRQGLSNQPQHF.

The chain uses TRBV7-3 and TRBJ2-1, with 9 bases aligning to TRBD2. The V gene's germline CDR1 is SGHTA and CDR2 FQGTGA. V lost 5 bases, J lost 5 bases, and 19 bases stayed unmatched. This CDR3 region has 19 residues. The CDR3 sequence is CASSPRLAGVLQWDNEQFF. Here the CDR3 DNA reads TGTGCCAGCAGCCCGCGGTTAGCGGGAGTGTTGCAGTGGGACAATGAGCAGTTCTTC.

This chain uses TRBV28 with TRBJ1-5; the D gene is possibly TRBD1 (5 bases). Germline V gene lookup returns CDR1 MDHEN and CDR2 SYDVKM. This CDR3 is built from 16 residues. V shed 3 bases and J shed 6 bases, with 18 bases lying between them. The CDR3 DNA reads TGTGCCAGCAGTTTCCGGAAGACAATAGGGGTTCAGCCCCAGCATTTT. This encodes CASSFRKTIGVQPQHF.

This chain joins TRBV19 and TRBJ2-2; D possibly corresponds to TRBD2 (6 bases). Germline lookup yields CDR1 LNHDA and CDR2 SQIVND (reference sequence). The CDR3 covers 16 residues. V shed 6 bases and J shed 3 bases, with 17 bases lying between them. This CDR3 is CASRQPLGLHTGELFF. The CDR3 region has the DNA TGTGCCAGTAGGCAGCCCTTGGGACTCCACACCGGGGAGCTGTTTTTT.

The chain uses TRBV29-1 and TRBJ2-1, with TRBD2 identical over 9 bases. Germline V gene data show CDR1 as SQVTM and CDR2 as ANQGSEA. After removal of 7 bases from V and 6 bases from J, the junction contained 10 bases not matched to a gene. This CDR3 region has 14 residues. CDR3: CSGSPSGAGNEQFF. CDR3 coding DNA: TGCAGCGGCTCCCCTAGCGGGGCGGGCAATGAGCAGTTCTTC.

This CDR3 reads CASSLIGGEAFF. The CDR3 nucleotides read TGTGCCAGCAGCTTAATTGGGGGGGAAGCTTTCTTT. The genes are TRBV7-3 and TRBJ1-1, with D possibly being TRBD1 (5 bases). The CDR3 is 12 residues long. Germline-derived CDR1 and CDR2 are SGHTA and FQGTGA. Deletions cut 1 base from V and 8 bases from J, with 8 bases between.

In regard to this clone: Other DNA sequences in the same sample also yield this CDR3. The chain carries TRBV15 and TRBJ2-5; D not resolved. Trimming left V 0 bases short and J 0 bases short, with 2 bases between. The CDR3 runs 13 residues. Germline V gene sequence: CDR1 LNHNV, CDR2 YYDKDF (reference sequence). CDR3 residues: CATSRDYQETQYF. In DNA, the CDR3 is TGTGCCACCAGCAGAGATTACCAAGAGACCCAGTACTTC.